This T cell receptor (beta chain) was profiled in a study of response to subunit inactivated influenza vaccine. With respect to this clonotype: Its target is unknown.

TCRdb independently ran MiXCR on the RT-PCR reads; one entry per CDR3 protein. The table has more than 600,000 distinct CDR3 sequences, around 20% seen once; the top ten hold roughly a tenth. The CDR3 is 13 amino acids. Looked up from germline, CDR1 is SQVTM and CDR2 is ANQGSEA. Between the trimmed V and J ends, which lost 6 bases and 0 bases, there was a span of 12 bases. General study points: Each seasonal flu vaccination may recruit only limited new T cells, authors suggested.

The starting material was PBMCs from blood, obtained about 5 days after vaccination. The chain links TRBV29-1 to TRBJ2-7; a possible D gene is TRBD2 (6 bases). The TCR sequence derives from a man aged 50-59 years who received an inactivated influenza vaccine. Written as DNA, the CDR3 is TGCAGCGTCCGAGGGGACTTCTCCTACGAGCAGTACTTC. Translated, it gives CSVRGDFSYEQYF.